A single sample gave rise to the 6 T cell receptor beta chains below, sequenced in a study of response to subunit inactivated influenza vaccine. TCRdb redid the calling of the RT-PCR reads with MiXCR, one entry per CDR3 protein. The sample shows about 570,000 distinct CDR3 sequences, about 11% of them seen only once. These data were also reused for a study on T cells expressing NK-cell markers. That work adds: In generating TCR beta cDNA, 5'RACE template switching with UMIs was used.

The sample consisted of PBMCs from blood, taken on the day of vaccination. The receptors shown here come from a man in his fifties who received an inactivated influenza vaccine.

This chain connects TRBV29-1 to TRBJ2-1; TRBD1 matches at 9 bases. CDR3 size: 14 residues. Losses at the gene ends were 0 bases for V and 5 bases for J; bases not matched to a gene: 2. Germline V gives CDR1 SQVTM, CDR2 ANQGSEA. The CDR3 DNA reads TGCAGCGTTGAAGATAGACAGGGGGACAATGAGCAGTTCTTC. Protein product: CSVEDRQGDNEQFF.

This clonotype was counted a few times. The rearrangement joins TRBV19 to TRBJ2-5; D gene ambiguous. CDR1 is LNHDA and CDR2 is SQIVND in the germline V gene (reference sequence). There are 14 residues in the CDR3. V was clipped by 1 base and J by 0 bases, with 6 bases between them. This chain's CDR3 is CASSIVGHQETQYF. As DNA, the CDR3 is TGTGCCAGTAGTATAGTAGGACACCAAGAGACCCAGTACTTC.

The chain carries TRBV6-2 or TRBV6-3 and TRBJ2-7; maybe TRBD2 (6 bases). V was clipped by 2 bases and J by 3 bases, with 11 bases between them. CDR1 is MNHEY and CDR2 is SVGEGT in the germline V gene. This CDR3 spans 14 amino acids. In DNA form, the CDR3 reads TGTGCCAGCAGTTACCAGGGACTCCACTACGAGCAGTACTTC. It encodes CASSYQGLHYEQYF.

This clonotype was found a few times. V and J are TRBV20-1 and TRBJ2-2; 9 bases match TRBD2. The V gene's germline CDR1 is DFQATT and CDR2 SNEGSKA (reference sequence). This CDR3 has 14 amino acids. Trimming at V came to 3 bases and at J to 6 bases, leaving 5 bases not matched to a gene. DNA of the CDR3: TGCAGTGCTAGGTTCGGCGGGAGGGCCGGGGAGCTGTTTTTT. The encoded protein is CSARFGGRAGELFF.

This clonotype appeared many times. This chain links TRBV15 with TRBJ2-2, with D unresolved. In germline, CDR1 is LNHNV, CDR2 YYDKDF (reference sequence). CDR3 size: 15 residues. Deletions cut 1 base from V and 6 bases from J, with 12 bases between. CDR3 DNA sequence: TGTGCCACCAGCAGAGCAGCGACCCGTGCCGGGGAGCTGTTTTTT. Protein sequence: CATSRAATRAGELFF.

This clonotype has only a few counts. The CDR3 spells CASRWGGLTTEAFF. As DNA, the CDR3 is TGTGCCAGCAGGTGGGGAGGACTTACGACTGAAGCTTTCTTT. The chain carries TRBV12-3 or TRBV12-4 and TRBJ1-1; D is unclear. Between the trimmed V and J ends, which lost 6 bases and 5 bases, there was a span of 16 bases. The CDR3 is made up of 14 amino acids.